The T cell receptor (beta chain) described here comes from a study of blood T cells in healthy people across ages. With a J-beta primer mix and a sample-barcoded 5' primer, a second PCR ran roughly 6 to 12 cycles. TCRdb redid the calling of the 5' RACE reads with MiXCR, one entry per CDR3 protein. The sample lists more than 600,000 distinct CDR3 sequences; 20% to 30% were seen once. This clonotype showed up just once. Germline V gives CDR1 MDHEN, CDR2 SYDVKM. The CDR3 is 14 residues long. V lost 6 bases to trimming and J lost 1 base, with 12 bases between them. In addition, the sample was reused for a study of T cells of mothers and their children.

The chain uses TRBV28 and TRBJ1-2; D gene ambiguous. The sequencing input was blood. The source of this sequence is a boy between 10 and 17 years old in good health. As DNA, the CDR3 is TGTGCCAGCAGGCCCGACGGGCTTAACTATGGCTACACCTTC. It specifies CASRPDGLNYGYTF.